Presented here are 4 T cell receptor beta chains from one specimen sequenced in a study of shared clonotypes between healthy human individuals. Terminally differentiated effector memory CD45RA+ cells were left out of the naive CD8 fraction, which was CD45RO-negative and positively selected for CCR7. Only in-frame clones appear in the TCRdb table, and some are missing; sequencing was by immunoSEQ multiplex PCR. The sample records more than 2 million clones, 80% to 95% being singletons. Sample: naive CD8+ T cells from PBMCs. Receptor source: a man aged 18 to 35 in good health. Some clones in this sample may be carry-over from other donors' samples.

This clone showed up just once. V gene TRBV7-6 combines with J gene TRBJ1-2, with 9 bases matching TRBD1. Trimming took 2 bases from V and 8 from J; bases not matched to a gene: 12. The CDR3 totals 16 residues. Germline values: CDR1 SGHVS, CDR2 FNYEAQ. The CDR3 DNA reads TGTGCCAGCAGCTTAAGGAGACAGGGGGTCCCGGGGGGCTACACCTTC. It translates to CASSLRRQGVPGGYTF.

The J gene is TRBJ2-1, the V gene TRBV25-1, with 11 positions matching TRBD2. The V gene's germline CDR1 is MGHDK and CDR2 SYGVNS. The length of the CDR3 is 14 residues. J was trimmed by 8 bases and V by 6 bases; bases with no gene match: 6. CDR3: CASSGTSGSYEQFF. The CDR3 DNA reads TGTGCCAGCAGCGGAACTAGCGGGAGCTATGAGCAGTTCTTC.

This clone has a handful of counts. This same CDR3 is encoded by further DNA sequences in the sample. The rearrangement links TRBV6-5 to TRBJ2-3; no clear D gene. The germline V and J ends were trimmed by 2 bases and 1 base, with 4 bases remaining between them. This CDR3 region has 13 residues. The germline V gene has CDR1 MNHEY and CDR2 SVGAGI. The CDR3 coding sequence is TGTGCCAGCAGTTACGGGGGCACAGATACGCAGTATTTT. Translation: CASSYGGTDTQYF.

The rearrangement links TRBV27 to TRBJ1-2, with D possibly being TRBD1 (5 bases). There are 13 residues in the CDR3. Germline V gene data show CDR1 as MNHEY and CDR2 as SMNVEV (reference sequence). V lost 1 base and J lost 8, with 11 bases in between. CDR3 region: CASSLFRGAGYTF. The CDR3 region has the DNA TGTGCCAGCAGTTTATTTAGGGGCGCGGGCTACACCTTC.